Each of the 8 T cell receptor beta chains below was sequenced from the same sample in a study of blood T cells in healthy people across ages. With a J-beta primer mix and a sample-barcoded 5' primer, a second PCR ran about 7 to 11 cycles. One entry per CDR3 protein results from TCRdb running MiXCR on the 5' RACE reads. The repertoire holds approximately 1,000,000 distinct CDR3 sequences, about two fifths seen once, with over 10% in the top ten. Material: blood. All receptors come from a man between 18 and 35 years old in good health.

This chain's CDR3 is CASNPLGGETDTQYF. The CDR3 DNA reads as TGTGCCAGCAATCCTTTAGGGGGCGAAACAGATACGCAGTATTTT. V usage is TRBV9 and J usage is TRBJ2-3, with 7 bases lining up with TRBD1. J was trimmed by 3 bases and V by 6 bases; bases with no gene match: 10. CDR3 size: 15 residues. Germline CDR1 reads SGDLS; CDR2 reads YYNGEE.

This clonotype was counted only a few times. The chain recombines TRBV12-3 or TRBV12-4 with TRBJ1-5; D ambiguous. The ends were cut back, 0 bases at V and 3 bases at J, with 9 bases in the middle. The CDR3 has 15 residues. The CDR3 loop is CASSLALGTNQPQHF. The CDR3 nucleotides are TGTGCCAGCAGTTTAGCGCTAGGTACCAATCAGCCCCAGCATTTT.

This chain joins TRBV5-6 and TRBJ2-1, with D tentatively TRBD1 (5 bases). The ends were cut back, 2 bases at V and 10 bases at J, with 7 bases in the middle. Germline lookup yields CDR1 SGHDT and CDR2 YYEEEE. This CDR3 spans 11 amino acids. The CDR3 sequence is CASSLNREQFF. CDR3 sequence (DNA): TGTGCCAGCAGCTTAAACAGGGAGCAGTTCTTC.

This clonotype was recorded a few times. The rearrangement joins TRBV4-3 to TRBJ2-1; weak D call: TRBD2 (6 bases). Germline loops: CDR1 LGHNA, CDR2 YSLEER. V was cut by 1 base and J by 9 bases, with 13 bases left in between. The CDR3 has 14 residues. The DNA for the CDR3 is TGCGCCAGCAGCCAAGGAGAGCGGAGGGGTGAGCAGTTCTTC. Amino acids: CASSQGERRGEQFF.

For this clonotype: A read error may produce the germline difference seen at one junction end. J is TRBJ2-5 and V is TRBV24-1; D not resolved. Germline lookup yields CDR1 KGHDR and CDR2 SFDVKD. This CDR3 comprises 12 residues. The CDR3 DNA sequence: TGTGCCGCCAGTGATTTAGGCGAGACCCAGTACTTC. Translating gives CAASDLGETQYF.

A note on this clonotype: A junction boundary mismatches the germline segment, possibly from a read error. The chain joins TRBV6-5 to TRBJ2-1; D uncertain. Germline CDR1 and CDR2: MNHEY and SVGAGI. This CDR3 has 15 amino acids. The CDR3 nucleotides are TGTGCCAGCAGTTATTCTCCAGGCTCCTACAATGAGCGGTTCTTC. Its translation: CASSYSPGSYNERFF.

This clonotype appeared a few times. V gene TRBV29-1 combines with J gene TRBJ1-1; 10 bases fit TRBD1. The junction had 9 bases not matched to a gene; V was cut back by 3 bases and J by 5 bases. This CDR3 has 15 amino acids. The germline V gene has CDR1 SQVTM and CDR2 ANQGSEA. This CDR3 reads CSVDPRQGAGTEAFF. For the CDR3, the DNA is TGCAGCGTTGACCCACGACAGGGGGCAGGAACTGAAGCTTTCTTT.

The V gene is TRBV4-1, the J gene TRBJ2-2, with D perhaps TRBD1 (5 bases). V shed 0 bases and J shed 8 bases, with 10 bases lying between them. The CDR3 consists of 14 residues. From germline, CDR1 is MGHRA and CDR2 YSYEKL. As DNA, the CDR3 is TGCGCCAGCAGCCAAGAAAGGGGATTGGGGGAGCTGTTTTTT. As protein: CASSQERGLGELFF.